The 28 T cell receptor beta chains in this list originate from one sample, sequenced in a study of blood T cell repertoires in COVID-19 (dated by TCRdb to the early 2020s). Library creation used the immunoSEQ multiplex PCR assay. TCRdb mirrors the immuneACCESS table, restricted to in-frame sequences. Some clones are absent from its copies; in checked studies, under half trace to an unresolved V gene, and the reason for the others is unknown. Within this sample are approximately 94,000 clones, with approximately 86% of them counted one time only. The ten largest make up 5% of the sample. The sample taken for sequencing was peripheral blood. These TCRs come from a human donor in a cohort sampled during active COVID-19.

This sequence joins TRBV11-2 and TRBJ2-7, with D perhaps TRBD1 (6 bases). The V end lost 3 bases, the J end lost 5 bases, and 17 bases lay between the germline ends. The CDR3 consists of 15 residues. Germline V gives CDR1 SGHAT, CDR2 FQNNGV. The CDR3 protein is CASSFTGPGQDEQYF. The CDR3 DNA is TGTGCCAGCAGCTTTACAGGGCCCGGGCAGGACGAGCAGTACTTC.

The chain links TRBV28 to TRBJ1-2; maybe TRBD1 (5 bases). CDR3 size: 12 residues. V gave up 10 bases and J gave up 3 bases, with 12 bases separating them. Per the germline V gene, CDR1 is MDHEN and CDR2 is SYDVKM. The CDR3 DNA reads TGTGCCACCTACTCGGGGGACTATGGCTACACCTTC. The encoded protein is CATYSGDYGYTF.

The rearrangement uses TRBV28 and TRBJ2-7; possibly TRBD1 for D (6 bases). CDR3 length: 13 amino acids. Germline CDR1 is MDHEN and CDR2 is SYDVKM. V gave up 10 bases and J gave up 5 bases, with 18 bases separating them. CDR3 sequence (DNA): TGTGCCACCTCAACAGGGTTTGGAAACGAGCAGTACTTC. Amino acids: CATSTGFGNEQYF.

The V and J genes are TRBV7-9 and TRBJ1-2; D is unresolved. CDR3 length equals 11 residues. V was shortened by 3 bases and J by 8 bases, with 7 bases between the two germline ends. Germline CDR1 is SEHNR and CDR2 is FQNEAQ (reference sequence). The CDR3 sequence: CASSFGEGYTF. The CDR3 DNA sequence: TGTGCCAGCAGCTTCGGGGAAGGCTACACCTTC.

This clone was recorded many times. V gene TRBV6-5 combines with J gene TRBJ2-7; 11 bases fit TRBD2. V lost 2 bases, J lost 0 bases, and 0 bases stayed unmatched. CDR1 and CDR2 (germline): MNHEY, SVGAGI. The CDR3 has 15 amino acids. In DNA, the CDR3 is TGTGCCAGCAGTTACACTAGCGGGAGCTCCTACGAGCAGTACTTC. This encodes CASSYTSGSSYEQYF.

The CDR3 is CASSEAGNRGAFF. CDR3 bases: TGTGCCAGCAGTGAAGCGGGTAACAGGGGAGCTTTCTTT. The rearrangement joins TRBV2 to TRBJ1-1; 7 bases are a match to TRBD1. The CDR3 is made up of 13 amino acids. V lost 0 bases to trimming and J lost 10 bases; unmatched junction nucleotides: 5. Germline V gene data show CDR1 as SNHLY and CDR2 as FYNNEI.

As to this clone: A read error may produce the germline difference seen at one junction end. V is TRBV7-3 and J is TRBJ1-6; D call uncertain. The CDR3 sequence is 13 residues long. Germline V gene lookup returns CDR1 SGHTA and CDR2 FQGTGA. CDR3 region: CASSSQMNSLLHF. As DNA, the CDR3 is TGTGCCAGCAGCTCACAGATGAATTCACTCCTCCACTTT.

The chain is built from TRBV5-1 and TRBJ1-6, with D hard to call. Germline assignment: CDR1 SGHRS and CDR2 YFSETQ. Trimming pared 6 bases from V and 7 bases from J, leaving 17 bases between. This CDR3 is 15 amino acids long. CDR3 protein: CASTRGRVENSPLHF. The CDR3 bases are TGCGCCAGCACCCGAGGCCGGGTAGAAAATTCACCCCTCCACTTT.

The table lists this clone with a count of one. Other DNA sequences in the same sample also yield this CDR3. CDR3: CSVGQGGNQPQHF. In nucleotides, the CDR3 is TGCAGCGTTGGGCAGGGTGGCAATCAGCCCCAGCATTTT. The chain uses TRBV29-1 and TRBJ1-5; possible D gene TRBD1, 5 bases. Germline CDR1 SQVTM, CDR2 ANQGSEA. CDR3 length equals 13 residues. V was pared by 4 bases and J by 2 bases, with 9 bases between.

This chain uses TRBV4-2 with TRBJ2-5; 7 bases are shared with TRBD1. Germline values: CDR1 LGHNA, CDR2 YNFKEQ. The CDR3 has 15 residues. Trimming at V came to 0 bases and at J to 4 bases, leaving 5 bases not matched to a gene. CDR3 sequence (DNA): TGTGCCAGCAGCCAAGAGACAGGGTCAGGAGAGACCCAGTACTTC. Translated, it gives CASSQETGSGETQYF.

The chain couples TRBV6-5 to TRBJ2-3, with 8 positions matching TRBD1. The V and J ends lost 3 bases and 7 bases, in that order; junction bases with no gene match: 12. The CDR3 loop spans 16 amino acids. CDR1 is MNHEY, CDR2 SVGAGI, per germline. In DNA form, the CDR3 reads TGTGCCAGCAGTTATGGTCAACAGGGGGTTTTGAATACGCAGTATTTT. It encodes CASSYGQQGVLNTQYF.

The rearrangement links TRBV24-1 to TRBJ2-5; 7 bases map to TRBD1. The CDR3 is 13 residues long. Losses at the gene ends were 7 bases for V and 4 bases for J; bases not matched to a gene: 5. CDR1 KGHDR and CDR2 SFDVKD come from the germline V gene. The CDR3 loop is CATSMAGGETQYF. For the CDR3, the DNA is TGTGCCACCAGCATGGCAGGGGGAGAGACCCAGTACTTC.

In this sample, this clone turned up a few times. This chain connects TRBV4-3 to TRBJ2-1; D remains ambiguous. Trimming removed 1 base at V and 7 bases at J, with 11 bases between. This CDR3 is 14 amino acids long. CDR1 is LGHNA, CDR2 YSLEER, per germline. The CDR3 protein is CASSQGNEANEQFF. CDR3 DNA sequence: TGCGCCAGCAGCCAAGGGAACGAAGCGAATGAGCAGTTCTTC.

The V and J genes are TRBV6-2 or TRBV6-3 and TRBJ2-7, with a possible D match to TRBD1 (6 bases). CDR1 MNHEY and CDR2 SVGEGT come from the germline V gene. The CDR3 runs 14 residues. V was shortened by 0 bases and J by 2 bases, with 8 bases between the two germline ends. The CDR3 DNA sequence: TGTGCCAGCAGTTACTCTGGGACACCCTACGAGCAGTACTTC. As protein: CASSYSGTPYEQYF.

V usage is TRBV10-2 and J usage is TRBJ2-7, with 9 nucleotides matching TRBD2. The CDR3 extends over 13 amino acids. The germline gives CDR1 WSHSY, CDR2 SAAADI. V was pared by 5 bases and J by 6 bases, with 5 bases of the junction left unmatched. The CDR3 sequence: CASSPSGTGEQYF. In DNA form, the CDR3 reads TGCGCCAGCAGTCCTAGCGGGACTGGCGAGCAGTACTTC.

The V gene is TRBV6-5, the J gene TRBJ2-5, with TRBD1 identical over 10 bases. This CDR3 contains 14 residues. Unmatched junction bases numbered 6, after V lost 6 bases and J lost 5 bases. From germline, CDR1 is MNHEY and CDR2 SVGAGI. CDR3 sequence: CASSRDRGMETQYF. In DNA form, the CDR3 reads TGTGCCAGCAGCCGGGACAGGGGAATGGAGACCCAGTACTTC.

The chain links TRBV7-8 to TRBJ2-7; 10 bases fit TRBD2. The J segment lost 5 bases and the V segment lost 2 bases, leaving 3 bases of the junction unmatched. Looked up from germline, CDR1 is SGHVS and CDR2 is FQNEAQ. This CDR3 is 14 amino acids long. In DNA form, the CDR3 reads TGTGCCAGCAGCTTATCTAGCGGGAGCCACGAGCAGTACTTC. Protein sequence: CASSLSSGSHEQYF.

This sequence joins TRBV4-1 and TRBJ2-7, with D possibly being TRBD2 (5 bases). The ends were cut back, 4 bases at V and 6 bases at J, with 22 bases in the middle. This CDR3 has 16 amino acids. Germline CDR1 reads MGHRA; CDR2 reads YSYEKL. This chain's CDR3 is CASSPGVGVLSSEQYF. CDR3 in DNA: TGCGCCAGCAGCCCCGGCGTGGGAGTGCTGTCGTCCGAGCAGTACTTC.

The chain couples TRBV6-6 to TRBJ2-7; TRBD1 matches at 12 bases. Looked up from germline, CDR1 is MNHNY and CDR2 is SVGAGI (reference sequence). V lost 2 bases, J lost 6 bases, and 5 bases stayed unmatched. The CDR3 is 15 amino acids. This chain's CDR3 is CASSYPGQGAGEQYF. As DNA, the CDR3 is TGTGCCAGCAGTTACCCGGGACAGGGGGCGGGCGAGCAGTACTTC.

This clone was counted a single time. This chain links TRBV7-6 with TRBJ2-4; 13 bases line up with TRBD2. The J segment lost 7 bases and the V segment lost 1 base, leaving 7 bases of the junction unmatched. Germline lookup yields CDR1 SGHVS and CDR2 FNYEAQ. This CDR3 contains 17 residues. CDR3 sequence: CASSLGLAGGNPNIQYF. The CDR3 DNA is TGTGCCAGCAGCTTAGGACTAGCGGGAGGAAACCCGAACATTCAGTACTTC.

This sequence joins TRBV18 and TRBJ2-1; 8 nucleotides align to TRBD1. CDR3 length: 12 residues. V shed 4 bases, J shed 9 bases, and the junction held 2 bases outside the gene matches. In germline, CDR1 is KGHSH, CDR2 LQKENI. CDR3 sequence (DNA): TGTGCCAGCTCACGTACAGGGGGTGAGCAGTTCTTC. Protein product: CASSRTGGEQFF.

V usage is TRBV19 and J usage is TRBJ1-5; D ambiguous. CDR3 length: 12 residues. The V end was cut by 3 bases, the J end by 5 bases, with 5 bases between. CDR1 and CDR2 (germline): LNHDA, SQIVND (reference sequence). The CDR3 bases are TGTGCCAGTAGTATCGGAGATCAGCCCCAGCATTTT. It translates to CASSIGDQPQHF.

The chain is built from TRBV18 and TRBJ1-2, with a tentative D call TRBD1 (5 bases). The CDR3 has 14 amino acids. Germline V CDR1 and CDR2: KGHSH, LQKENI. The germline V and J ends were trimmed by 6 bases and 8 bases, with 19 bases remaining between them. The CDR3 region is CASSSAIQGRGYTF. For the CDR3, the DNA is TGTGCCAGCTCGTCCGCAATCCAGGGTAGGGGCTACACCTTC.

This chain connects TRBV7-2 to TRBJ2-7, with D maybe TRBD2 (5 bases). Between the trimmed V and J ends, which lost 4 bases and 6 bases, there was a span of 7 bases. Germline V gene lookup returns CDR1 SGHTA and CDR2 FQGNSA. The CDR3 length is 11 residues. The CDR3 reads CASSSAGEQYF. CDR3 coding DNA: TGTGCCAGCAGCTCGGCGGGCGAGCAGTACTTC.

Only one count was recorded for this clone. The gene calls are TRBV28 and TRBJ1-5, with unresolved D. The CDR3 covers 18 residues. Per germline, CDR1 MDHEN and CDR2 SYDVKM. The ends were cut back, 5 bases at V and 4 bases at J, with 24 bases in the middle. CDR3 amino acids: CASSPRVLVPLRNQPQHF. CDR3 DNA: TGTGCCAGCAGTCCGCGTGTCTTGGTCCCTCTTCGGAATCAGCCCCAGCATTTT.

This chain links TRBV7-9 with TRBJ2-1; D remains unclear. The CDR3 extends over 14 amino acids. Trimming stripped 1 base from V and 5 bases from J, with 9 bases between. Germline V CDR1 and CDR2: SEHNR, FQNEAQ (reference sequence). Here the CDR3 reads CASSLVAVNNEQFF. In nucleotides, the CDR3 is TGTGCCAGCAGCTTAGTGGCCGTCAACAATGAGCAGTTCTTC.

This chain connects TRBV7-2 to TRBJ2-5; possibly TRBD1 for D (7 bases). The CDR3 totals 17 residues. Per the germline V gene, CDR1 is SGHTA and CDR2 is FQGNSA. Trimming took 2 bases from V and 2 from J, leaving 18 bases between them. The CDR3 here is CASSLSRGGGEQETQYF. The CDR3 DNA is TGTGCCAGCAGCTTAAGTCGAGGGGGCGGGGAACAAGAGACCCAGTACTTC.

With regard to this clone: An end of the junction differs from the germline gene, which may be a read error. The chain has TRBV7-7 and TRBJ1-2; 9 bases are a match to TRBD1. CDR3 length: 18 residues. The germline V gene encodes CDR1 SSHAT and CDR2 FNYEAQ (reference sequence). The CDR3 DNA is TGTGCTAGCAGCTTAGGGATGACAGGGGGAATATCGAACTATGGCTACACCTTC. Encoded protein: CASSLGMTGGISNYGYTF.